This T cell receptor (beta chain) came from a study of siplizumab effects on memory and regulatory T cells (dated by TCRdb to between 2017 and 2020). Turning to the overall study: The study examined how the anti-CD2 antibody siplizumab affects alloreactive T-cell subsets in allogeneic mixed lymphocyte reactions built from human PBMCs. Paper-wide results and their limitations: Because sequences at frequencies below about 10^-5 were poorly captured, only a minor fraction of alloreactive clones could be mapped back to unstimulated subsets. In reactions with siplizumab, an average of 68.8% of mappable alloreactive CD4+ clones were Treg-derived, compared with 25% to 30% in control reactions. About 75-96% of proliferating CD4+ or CD8+ clones could not be given a naive or memory phenotype. The cumulative frequency of alloreactive sequences traceable to unstimulated CD4+ memory T cells was significantly reduced by siplizumab. Unstimulated naive T cells appeared to be more diverse than memory T cells, and naive cells seemed to make a substantial contribution to the alloresponse. No functional confirmation was obtained for the suppressive function of proliferating Tregs from siplizumab cultures.

Sorted unstimulated T cells and proliferating T cells recovered from mixed lymphocyte reactions were subjected to TCRbeta CDR3 sequencing. Fresh whole blood from some ten HLA-typed healthy donors was used as the source from which PBMCs were isolated. V is trimmed back by 4 bases and J by 0 bases, and the junction contains 7 bases that no gene match accounts for. Including the terminal cysteine and phenylalanine, the CDR3 comprises 16 residues. The only DNA kept is the CDR3, 48 bases in frame from the first base. The germline V gene encodes CDR1 SGDLS and CDR2 YYNGEE. With respect to this clone: Its cognate antigen has yet to be identified. The input lacks base qualities; no much larger clone sits a single base away.

Preparation of the library involved the immunoSEQ multiplex PCR assay. The deep sequencing platform assayed around 94,000 TCR templates per sample. Genomic DNA extracted from sorted T cells was the material used for TCRbeta CDR3 sequencing. As for how the authors treated the data: The R programming language was used for clonal analysis of the TCRbeta CDR3 data. Alloreactive CD4+ and CD8+ clones were defined by comparing unstimulated samples with post-reaction CFSE-low samples. Alloreactive CD4+ clones were assigned to regulatory or non-regulatory origin by matching sequences to sorted unstimulated Treg and non-Treg repertoires. Not all clones reach the TCRdb copy of this immuneACCESS table, which keeps in-frame sequences only. Checked studies attribute under half of the gap to unresolved V genes and leave the rest unexplained. The V and J calls and clone size were taken over from that table, and D and trimming were inferred from the DNA. The sample yields some 100,000 clones; about nine tenths were counted once. The ten largest make up about 2.6% of the sample.

The sample was CD4+ T cells sorted from blood. This clonotype originated in a human donor in good health. Some clones in this sample may be carry-over from other donors' samples. The chain is made from TRBV9 and TRBJ2-3, and 8 junctional nucleotides match TRBD1. The CDR3 protein: CASSPLDRASTDTQYF. The DNA sequence follows: TGTGCCAGCAGCCCCTTGGACAGGGCTAGCACAGATACGCAGTATTTT.